This record covers a single TCR beta chain. What it binds is unknown. The PCR contained 60 Vbeta and 13 Jbeta primers. The data were produced by immunoSEQ multiplex PCR, yet TCRdb's version contains in-frame clones alone and is incomplete. This repertoire shows some 150,000 clones, 70% to 80% found once; its top ten account for 1.3%. Germline CDR1 is MDHEN and CDR2 is SYDVKM. V dropped 2 bases and J dropped 7; count of bases not matched to a gene: 8. The CDR3 runs to 14 residues. This sample stems from a study of cytomegalovirus exposure and HLA in healthy donors. Study outcomes and limitations: CMV antigen specificity of three CMV-associated chains was confirmed in vitro. In an earlier analysis, most TCR beta V segments were productive about 87% or about 30% of the time. Researchers reported in a later analysis that common viral pathogens appeared linked to several top clusters.

The rearrangement joins TRBV28 to TRBJ2-7; 7 bases are shared with TRBD1. Sequencing used PBMCs. This receptor was obtained from a woman aged 50 to 60 in good health and CMV-seronegative. As DNA, the CDR3 is TGTGCCAGCAGTTTAGTTCAAGGCAGGGGGGAGCAGTACTTC. This encodes CASSLVQGRGEQYF.